Following are 24 T cell receptor beta chains from one sample sequenced in a study of cytomegalovirus exposure and HLA in healthy donors. The PCR had 60 Vbeta and 13 Jbeta primers. Libraries were prepared by immunoSEQ multiplex PCR; TCRdb keeps only in-frame clonotypes and omits some of them. The repertoire holds around 98,000 clones, with about three quarters as singletons. The material sequenced was PBMCs. Every receptor here comes from a man aged 40-49 years in good health and CMV-seronegative.

CDR3 amino acids: CASSIVPLSNQPQHF. In DNA, the CDR3 is TGTGCCAGTAGTATTGTCCCCCTTAGCAATCAGCCCCAGCATTTT. The chain is built from TRBV19 and TRBJ1-5; unclear D gene. V shed 3 bases and J shed 0 bases, with 9 bases lying between them. The CDR3 covers 15 residues. The germline gives CDR1 LNHDA, CDR2 SQIVND (reference sequence).

The chain is built from TRBV5-6 and TRBJ2-5; TRBD2 matches at 8 bases. The CDR3 totals 12 residues. Per the germline V gene, CDR1 is SGHDT and CDR2 is YYEEEE. The J segment lost 12 bases and the V segment lost 2 bases, leaving 6 bases of the junction unmatched. The CDR3 sequence: CASSFSGGREYF. The CDR3 region has the DNA TGTGCCAGCAGCTTCTCGGGGGGGCGGGAGTACTTC.

The rearrangement uses TRBV29-1 and TRBJ1-5, with a weak D call TRBD1 (5 bases). Germline V gives CDR1 SQVTM, CDR2 ANQGSEA. The V gene lost 4 bases and the J gene lost 4 bases, with 11 bases spanning the gap. This CDR3 comprises 13 residues. The CDR3 is CSVVPGYNQPQHF. The CDR3 coding sequence is TGCAGCGTTGTACCAGGGTATAATCAGCCCCAGCATTTT.

The J gene is TRBJ2-5, the V gene TRBV7-6, with D possibly matching TRBD1 (5 bases). V was cut by 4 bases and J by 2 bases, with 8 bases left in between. CDR1 is SGHVS, CDR2 FNYEAQ, per germline. CDR3 length: 13 amino acids. CDR3 bases: TGTGCCAGCAGCTCAAGACAGCAAGAGACCCAGTACTTC. It is translated as CASSSRQQETQYF. The variable domain in full, with the rest retrieved from reference TRBV7-6 and TRBJ2-5, is GAGVSQSPRYKVTKRGQDVALRCDPISGHVSLYWYRQALGQGPEFLTYFNYEAQQDKSGLPNDRFSAERPEGSISTLTIQRTEQRDSAMYRCASSSRQQETQYFGPGTRLLVL.

CDR3 loop: CASSRREGDEQFF. The CDR3, as DNA: TGTGCCAGTAGTCGGAGGGAGGGCGATGAGCAGTTCTTC. V and J are TRBV19 and TRBJ2-1; 7 bases are a match to TRBD2. The germline V gene encodes CDR1 LNHDA and CDR2 SQIVND (reference sequence). The CDR3 sequence is 13 residues long. Trimming removed 5 bases from V and 8 bases from J; junction bases left unmatched: 6.

The chain couples TRBV11-3 to TRBJ2-3, with a possible D match to TRBD1 (7 bases). V was shortened by 5 bases and J by 3 bases, with 15 bases between the two germline ends. CDR1 is SGHNT, CDR2 YENEEA, per germline. The CDR3 totals 15 residues. CDR3 loop: CASSRNRGGTDTQYF. DNA for the CDR3: TGTGCCAGCAGCCGAAACAGGGGAGGTACAGATACGCAGTATTTT.

The J gene is TRBJ1-6, the V gene TRBV27, with 9 bases fitting TRBD1. Germline CDR1 and CDR2: MNHEY and SMNVEV (reference sequence). The trim removed 0 bases at V and 10 bases at J, leaving 1 base unmatched. This CDR3 has 14 amino acids. CDR3 region: CASSLSTGGSPLHF. The CDR3 coding sequence is TGTGCCAGCAGTTTATCGACAGGGGGATCACCCCTCCACTTT.

The chain combines TRBV6-1 with TRBJ1-1; D is undetermined. This CDR3 is 11 amino acids long. The germline CDR1 and CDR2 sequences are MNHNS and SASEGT. Trimming removed 8 bases at V and 3 bases at J, with 7 bases between. Here the CDR3 DNA reads TGTGCCAGCCGATACTACACTGAAGCTTTCTTT. Translated: CASRYYTEAFF.

The V call is TRBV27, the J call TRBJ1-6; D not resolved. Germline CDR1 reads MNHEY; CDR2 reads SMNVEV (reference sequence). The CDR3 sequence is 16 residues long. Trimming removed 5 bases at V and 0 bases at J, with 11 bases between. CDR3 in DNA: TGTGCCAGCAGTCTGACGCGGTACTCCTATAATTCACCCCTCCACTTT. Its protein product is CASSLTRYSYNSPLHF.

The chain links TRBV5-1 to TRBJ1-1, with TRBD1 identical over 7 bases. The ends lost 3 bases at V and 4 bases at J; junction bases unmatched: 3. The CDR3 sequence is 13 residues long. Looked up from germline, CDR1 is SGHRS and CDR2 is YFSETQ. CDR3 region: CASSWQGGTEAFF. DNA of the CDR3: TGCGCCAGCAGCTGGCAGGGGGGCACTGAAGCTTTCTTT.

The gene calls are TRBV18 and TRBJ1-1; D is possibly TRBD1 (6 bases). Trimming left V 4 bases short and J 6 bases short, with 9 bases between. The CDR3 is 12 amino acids. The germline gives CDR1 KGHSH, CDR2 LQKENI. The CDR3 DNA reads as TGTGCCAGCTCACAAGGGGGTCCTGAAGCTTTCTTT. Its translation is CASSQGGPEAFF.

In this sample, this clone turned up a few times. V and J are TRBV19 and TRBJ1-1; 8 bases agree with TRBD1. The V gene's germline CDR1 is LNHDA and CDR2 SQIVND (reference sequence). The V and J ends lost 1 base and 0 bases, in that order; junction bases with no gene match: 4. This CDR3 contains 16 residues. DNA of the CDR3: TGTGCCAGTAGTATAGGGGACAGGACATTGAACACTGAAGCTTTCTTT. It translates to CASSIGDRTLNTEAFF.

V usage is TRBV30 and J usage is TRBJ2-2, with 7 bases that match TRBD1. The CDR3 runs to 14 residues. The trim removed 3 bases at V and 4 bases at J, leaving 5 bases unmatched. Germline V gene lookup returns CDR1 GTSNPN and CDR2 SVGIG (reference sequence). CDR3 coding DNA: TGTGCCTGGAGGCGGGCAGGGGGCACCGGGGAGCTGTTTTTT. Amino acids: CAWRRAGGTGELFF.

The chain recombines TRBV5-1 with TRBJ2-3, with 8 bases that match TRBD1. J was trimmed by 0 bases and V by 0 bases; bases with no gene match: 3. CDR3 size: 16 residues. Germline lookup yields CDR1 SGHRS and CDR2 YFSETQ. The CDR3 loop reads CASSLGDRTSTDTQYF. The CDR3 bases are TGCGCCAGCAGCTTGGGGGACAGGACCAGCACAGATACGCAGTATTTT.

This clone was seen a single time. The chain has TRBV7-7 and TRBJ2-2, with a possible D match to TRBD1 (6 bases). The CDR3 sequence is 14 residues long. In germline, CDR1 is SSHAT, CDR2 FNYEAQ (reference sequence). V lost 0 bases and J lost 8, with 10 bases in between. CDR3 DNA sequence: TGTGCCAGCAGCTTAGCAGAGGGGGAAGGGGAGCTGTTTTTT. It translates to CASSLAEGEGELFF.

This clone was seen only once. This chain connects TRBV6-1 to TRBJ2-7; D is ambiguous. This CDR3 spans 13 amino acids. In germline, CDR1 is MNHNS, CDR2 SASEGT. With 5 bases removed from V and 3 bases from J, the gap between germline ends came to 11 bases. CDR3: CASSTELNYEQYF. The DNA of the CDR3 is TGTGCCAGCAGTACCGAACTCAACTACGAGCAGTACTTC.

The chain employs TRBV18 and TRBJ2-3; D is uncertain. The CDR3 runs 16 residues. Germline CDR1 KGHSH, CDR2 LQKENI. Deletions cut 4 bases from V and 0 bases from J, with 14 bases between. The CDR3 loop reads CASSLKDGSSTDTQYF. CDR3 nucleotides: TGTGCCAGCTCACTTAAAGACGGGTCTAGCACAGATACGCAGTATTTT. The full variable domain, rest sourced from reference TRBV18 and TRBJ2-3, is NAGVMQNPRHLVRRRGQEARLRCSPMKGHSHVYWYRQLPEEGLKFMVYLQKENIIDESGMPKERFSAEFPKEGPSILRIQQVVRGDSAAYFCASSLKDGSSTDTQYFGPGTRLTVL.

The chain links TRBV19 to TRBJ2-7; 7 bases agree with TRBD1. This CDR3 has 17 amino acids. J was trimmed by 3 bases and V by 6 bases; bases with no gene match: 17. Germline assignment: CDR1 LNHDA and CDR2 SQIVND (reference sequence). CDR3 sequence: CASRSGTDYFIYYEQYF. DNA for the CDR3: TGTGCCAGTAGGTCCGGGACAGATTATTTTATTTACTACGAGCAGTACTTC.

The chain joins TRBV6-6 to TRBJ1-2, with a tentative D call TRBD1 (6 bases). The CDR3 has 13 residues. CDR1 is MNHNY and CDR2 is SVGAGI in the germline V gene (reference sequence). Trimming cost V 6 bases and J 4 bases, with 12 bases left between them. The CDR3 spells CASRSDRTYGYTF. The DNA for the CDR3 is TGTGCCAGCAGATCGGACAGAACCTATGGCTACACCTTC.

V gene TRBV5-8 combines with J gene TRBJ2-1; possibly TRBD2 for D (5 bases). The length of the CDR3 is 11 residues. V gave up 4 bases and J gave up 12 bases, with 11 bases separating them. The germline CDR1 and CDR2 sequences are SGHTS and YDEGEE. The CDR3 region is CASSLRGSQFF. CDR3 bases: TGTGCCAGCAGCCTTCGGGGTTCGCAGTTCTTC.

The rearrangement links TRBV9 to TRBJ1-3, with D possibly matching TRBD1 (6 bases). V was pared by 0 bases and J by 5 bases, with 12 bases between. The V gene's germline CDR1 is SGDLS and CDR2 YYNGEE. This CDR3 has 15 residues. CDR3 coding DNA: TGTGCCAGCAGCGTAGGGCGTGGACAGAGAAACACCATATATTTT. Its translation: CASSVGRGQRNTIYF.

The genes are TRBV5-4 and TRBJ2-2, with D possibly TRBD2 on 7 matching bases. V was cut by 3 bases and J by 4 bases, with 13 bases left in between. From germline, CDR1 is SGHNT and CDR2 YYREEE (reference sequence). CDR3 length equals 15 residues. CDR3 residues: CASSSQGRGTGELFF. CDR3 nucleotide sequence: TGTGCCAGCAGCTCCCAGGGGAGGGGCACCGGGGAGCTGTTTTTT.

This clone was counted a single time. V and J are TRBV18 and TRBJ2-2, with 14 bases matching TRBD2. The junction had 5 bases not matched to a gene; V was cut back by 1 base and J by 7 bases. Germline CDR1 is KGHSH and CDR2 is LQKENI. This CDR3 has 17 residues. The CDR3 DNA is TGTGCCAGCTCACCACGACTAGCGGGGGGGAAAGGCGGGGAGCTGTTTTTT. Translating it yields CASSPRLAGGKGGELFF.

The chain employs TRBV6-1 and TRBJ1-3; D unresolved. Germline assignment: CDR1 MNHNS and CDR2 SASEGT. The CDR3 consists of 14 residues. Trimming removed 6 bases from V and 0 bases from J, with 9 bases in between. In nucleotides, the CDR3 is TGTGCCAGCAGCCTCGAGGCCTCTGGAAACACCATATATTTT. It codes for CASSLEASGNTIYF.